This TCR beta chain emerged from a study of spatial heterogeneity in lung cancer. Overall study context: PBMC samples from follow-up, when available, were sequenced at a median of roughly two years post-resection.

This clonotype was counted many times. Germline V CDR1 and CDR2: SGHVS, FQNEAQ. V shed 5 bases and J shed 4 bases, with 12 bases lying between them. The CDR3 contains 13 residues. TCRdb reprocessed the 5' RACE reads via MiXCR and lists one record per CDR3 protein. The table records some 43,000 distinct CDR3 sequences, about 10% of them present only once. The time point was: blood at routine non-recurrence follow-up after resection. Whole RNA, which was extracted from tumor, nontumor lung tissue or frozen PBMC, was sequenced without any cell sorting. This TCR derives from a female donor with early-stage non-small cell lung cancer. The sample in question was PBMCs, obtained at follow-up. The chain combines TRBV7-8 with TRBJ2-7; D ambiguous. Written as DNA, the CDR3 is TGTGCCAGCAGCCATTATTCAGAGTACGAGCAGTACTTC. Translated: CASSHYSEYEQYF.